The rows below give T cell receptor beta chains drawn from one sample of a study of post-analysis software for immune sequencing data. TCRdb re-called the PCR reads with MiXCR, one entry per CDR3 protein. Of 150,000 to 200,000 distinct CDR3 sequences in the sample, about 29% were seen once. Source material: blood. These receptors were collected from a girl aged 5-17 years with multiple sclerosis. The CDR3 runs from the conserved cysteine through the conserved F or W. A D gene is named only where the DNA matches it firmly. Clone size is not always given. Where it is, it says once, few, many or a class for expanded clones.

v_gene,j_gene,d_gene,abundance,CDR3aa,CDR3nt
TRBV14,TRBJ2-7,-,few,CASSQERGRGGSYEQYF,TGTGCCAGCAGCCAAGAGAGGGGACGAGGGGGATCCTACGAGCAGTACTTC
TRBV10-3,TRBJ1-4,-,many,CAISGGENEKLFF,TGTGCCATCAGTGGAGGAGAGAATGAAAAACTGTTTTTT
TRBV11-2,TRBJ2-1,-,many,CASSLSGEQFF,TGTGCCAGCAGCTTATCTGGTGAGCAGTTCTTC
TRBV5-1,TRBJ2-2,-,few,CASSGRSVAELTGELFF,TGCGCCAGCAGCGGGAGATCGGTAGCGGAGTTAACCGGGGAGCTGTTTTTT
TRBV12-3/TRBV12-4,TRBJ1-1,-,-,CASRIGTSYTEAFF,TGTGCCAGCAGAATCGGGACCTCTTACACTGAAGCTTTCTTT
TRBV5-1,TRBJ2-7,TRBD2,-,CASSLEGGRSYEQYF,TGCGCCAGCAGCTTGGAGGGCGGGAGGTCCTACGAGCAGTACTTC
TRBV7-9,TRBJ1-1,-,-,CASSRGQENTEAFF,TGTGCCAGCAGCCGGGGACAAGAGAACACTGAAGCTTTCTTT
TRBV9,TRBJ2-3,TRBD2,few,CASSVVSGGPGDTQYF,TGTGCCAGCAGCGTAGTTTCGGGAGGGCCTGGAGATACGCAGTATTTT
TRBV2,TRBJ2-1,TRBD2,many,CASSEVVLGTSGRASSYNEQFF,TGTGCCAGCAGTGAGGTCGTGCTCGGGACTAGCGGGAGGGCGAGCTCCTACAATGAGCAGTTCTTC
TRBV7-7,TRBJ2-5,TRBD2,-,CAGRPGTSGKETQYF,TGTGCTGGCAGACCCGGGACTAGCGGGAAAGAGACCCAGTACTTC
TRBV6-5,TRBJ2-3,-,many,CASSYDSPPSDTQYF,TGTGCCAGCAGTTACGACAGCCCGCCTTCCGATACGCAGTATTTT
TRBV7-9,TRBJ1-4,TRBD1,few,CASSLRDRGREKLFF,TGTGCCAGCAGCTTAAGGGACAGGGGGCGCGAAAAACTGTTTTTT
TRBV30,TRBJ2-3,TRBD2,-,CAWDSGRGTDTQYF,TGTGCCTGGGATAGCGGGAGAGGCACAGATACGCAGTATTTT
TRBV4-3,TRBJ2-6,-,-,CASGRLSGANVLTF,TGCGCCAGCGGACGGCTCTCTGGGGCCAACGTCCTGACTTTC
TRBV5-1,TRBJ2-1,-,many,CASSLDNNNEQFF,TGCGCCAGCAGCTTGGACAACAACAATGAGCAGTTCTTC
TRBV12-3/TRBV12-4,TRBJ1-1,-,-,CASSPPRLPGTEAFF,TGTGCCAGCAGTCCCCCCCGACTCCCGGGCACTGAAGCTTTCTTT
TRBV20-1,TRBJ2-1,-,many,CSRINRDSGLGVEQFF,TGCAGCCGAATTAACCGGGACTCCGGTCTCGGGGTTGAGCAGTTCTTC
TRBV5-5,TRBJ2-7,-,few,CASSSHPGGKISYEQYF,TGTGCCAGCAGCTCCCATCCCGGCGGGAAGATCTCCTACGAGCAGTACTTC
TRBV28,TRBJ2-1,-,few,CASSIYAALVNNEQFF,TGTGCCAGCAGTATCTATGCCGCCCTTGTTAACAATGAGCAGTTCTTC
TRBV11-1,TRBJ1-2,TRBD1,few,CASSLRTDRVRKGALGAGYTF,TGTGCCAGCAGCCTCAGGACGGACAGGGTTCGTAAAGGAGCGCTTGGAGCTGGCTACACCTTC
TRBV29-1,TRBJ2-5,-,-,CSVEDYREQYF,TGCAGCGTTGAAGACTATAGGGAGCAGTACTTC
TRBV6-5,TRBJ1-1,-,-,CASSPVPAGDEAFF,TGTGCCAGCAGCCCCGTCCCAGCAGGAGATGAAGCTTTCTTT
TRBV20-1,TRBJ1-2,-,many,CSARDPDRIYGYTF,TGCAGTGCTAGAGACCCGGACAGAATCTATGGCTACACCTTC
TRBV10-3,TRBJ2-3,-,many,CAIRDLRTSTDTQYF,TGTGCCATCAGGGACCTCCGAACTAGCACAGATACGCAGTATTTT
TRBV3-1,TRBJ1-2,-,-,CASSQTAYGYTF,TGTGCCAGCAGCCAAACTGCCTATGGCTACACCTTC
TRBV10-3,TRBJ1-1,-,few,CATAREGTEAFF,TGTGCCACTGCCAGGGAGGGCACTGAAGCTTTCTTT
TRBV11-2,TRBJ2-1,-,many,CASRTSGAYEQFF,TGTGCCAGCAGAACATCCGGGGCTTATGAGCAGTTCTTC
TRBV5-6,TRBJ2-4,-,many,CASSSNRPEDIQYF,TGTGCCAGCAGCTCCAACCGACCCGAGGACATTCAGTACTTC
TRBV12-3/TRBV12-4,TRBJ2-1,-,few,CASRRMGEGDEQFF,TGTGCCAGCAGGCGAATGGGAGAAGGCGATGAGCAGTTCTTC
TRBV5-1,TRBJ2-3,TRBD1,-,CAGSSTGTGTNTQYF,TGCGCCGGCAGCTCTACCGGGACAGGGACGAATACGCAGTATTTT
TRBV3-1,TRBJ2-4,TRBD2,many,CASSQEGRARGKNIQYF,TGTGCCAGCAGCCAGGAAGGGAGGGCTCGGGGCAAAAACATTCAGTACTTC
TRBV20-1,TRBJ2-3,TRBD2,-,CSAQAGEEGYF,TGCAGTGCCCAAGCGGGAGAGGAGGGGTATTTT
TRBV9,TRBJ1-2,-,many,CASSVRSEGLDGYTF,TGTGCCAGCAGCGTAAGGTCCGAGGGGTTGGATGGCTACACCTTC
TRBV10-3,TRBJ2-3,TRBD2,few,CAISRAGGVGDTQYF,TGTGCCATCAGTCGAGCGGGAGGGGTCGGGGATACGCAGTATTTT
TRBV5-1,TRBJ2-1,TRBD2,-,CASSLAPGTSGGEQFF,TGCGCCAGCAGCTTGGCCCCCGGGACTAGTGGTGGTGAGCAGTTCTTC